This record looks at one T cell receptor beta chain sequence and its context. No antigen is known for it. J was trimmed by 3 bases and V by 5 bases; bases with no gene match: 6. CDR1 is SQVTM, CDR2 ANQGSEA, per germline. The length of the CDR3 is 14 residues. This sample is drawn from a study of beta chain features in type 1 diabetes. TCRB transcripts that were expressed got sequenced, as all of the isolated RNA had been reverse transcribed. TCRdb's table, derived via immunoSEQ multiplex PCR, lists solely in-frame clones and lacks some. The sample includes almost 350,000 clones, 7% to 10% of them seen just once. Findings and caveats of the study: All four CD4+ subsets from Type 1 diabetes patients carried moderately but significantly shorter TCRB CDR3s.

The source material was central memory CD4+ T cells from blood. The clonotype was recovered from a man under 40 with type 1 diabetes. The chain uses TRBV29-1 and TRBJ1-2; 10 bases are a match to TRBD1. CDR3 region: CSVWGQGLDYGYTF. The DNA for the CDR3 is TGCAGCGTTTGGGGACAGGGGCTGGACTATGGCTACACCTTC.